This T cell receptor (beta chain) was obtained from a study of cytomegalovirus exposure and HLA in healthy donors. J lost 12 bases, V lost 0 bases, and 10 bases had no gene match. Germline lookup yields CDR1 LGHNA and CDR2 YSLEER. There are 15 residues in the CDR3. The PCR contained 60 Vbeta and 13 Jbeta primers. Profiling relied on immunoSEQ multiplex PCR, and the TCRdb table lists in-frame clones only, not all of them. The sample lists 130,000 or so clones; about four fifths were seen once. The sequenced sample was PBMCs. This rearrangement joins TRBV4-3 to TRBJ2-4; 8 nucleotides line up with TRBD2. The TCR comes from a woman in her forties or fifties in good health and CMV-seropositive. The CDR3 spells CASSQDSGTRGSQYF. In DNA, the CDR3 is TGCGCCAGCAGCCAAGATAGCGGGACCCGAGGGTCTCAGTACTTC.